Each of the 23 T cell receptor beta chains below was sequenced from the same sample in a study of Graves' ophthalmopathy and Graves' hyperthyroidism. TCR beta CDR3 regions were amplified from RNA transcripts. First-round RT-PCR relied on HTBI primers, and a second-round multiplex PCR came next. MiXCR, run by TCRdb on the multiplex PCR reads, gives a single entry per CDR3 protein. The table lists about 1.2 million distinct CDR3 sequences, 35% to 40% of them singletons. Sequencing input: peripheral blood or thyroid tissue (not recorded which). These receptors originate from an adult man with Graves' hyperthyroidism.

This clonotype was seen only once. Just one base apart from a much larger clone, this may be a read error. The rearrangement links TRBV20-1 to TRBJ1-2; 7 nucleotides agree with TRBD1. The germline gives CDR1 DFQATT, CDR2 SNEGSKA (reference sequence). The V segment lost 3 bases and the J segment 8 bases; nucleotides outside the gene matches: 12. There are 14 residues in the CDR3. The chain's CDR3 is CSARVTGTVPGYTF. The CDR3 nucleotides read TGCAGTGCTAGGGTTACCGGGACAGTACCGGGCTACACCTTC.

This clonotype showed up many times. The rearrangement uses TRBV9 and TRBJ2-7; 8 bases are shared with TRBD2. Germline CDR1 and CDR2: SGDLS and YYNGEE. This CDR3 spans 15 amino acids. Unmatched junction bases numbered 9, after V lost 0 bases and J lost 7 bases. CDR3 in amino acids: CASSVGSGGAEEQYF. CDR3 nucleotides: TGTGCCAGCAGCGTAGGGTCGGGAGGGGCTGAGGAGCAGTACTTC.

This clonotype showed up many times. The rearrangement joins TRBV5-1 to TRBJ1-4, with D unclear. CDR1 is SGHRS, CDR2 YFSETQ, per germline. V was shortened by 2 bases and J by 5 bases, with 4 bases between the two germline ends. The CDR3 totals 12 residues. CDR3 DNA sequence: TGCGCCAGCAGCTTACCCAATGAAAAACTGTTTTTT. It specifies CASSLPNEKLFF.

With respect to this clonotype: One base away lies a much larger clone, so this may be a sequencing read error. Likely a read error: the CDR3 ends without its conserved phenylalanine or tryptophan. The rearrangement joins TRBV2 to TRBJ2-7, with D unclear. The CDR3 spans 13 residues. Germline V lookup: CDR1 SNHLY, CDR2 FYNNEI. The CDR3 sequence is CALRTGLSYEQYL. CDR3 nucleotide sequence: TGCGCCCTACGCACCGGGTTGTCCTACGAGCAGTACCTC.

The chain links TRBV28 to TRBJ2-7; the D gene could be TRBD1 or TRBD2 (5 bases each). The germline V gene encodes CDR1 MDHEN and CDR2 SYDVKM. The length of the CDR3 is 15 residues. Trimming stripped 5 bases from V and 0 bases from J, with 14 bases between. DNA of the CDR3: TGTGCCAGCAGTAACGCCGGGGCGAGCTCCTACGAGCAGTACTTC. It codes for CASSNAGASSYEQYF.

This clonotype was counted only a few times. V and J are TRBV18 and TRBJ1-2; maybe TRBD1 (6 bases). Germline V CDR1 and CDR2: KGHSH, LQKENI. V gave up 3 bases and J gave up 8 bases, with 13 bases separating them. This CDR3 comprises 13 residues. CDR3 loop: CASSPKQGHGYTF. The CDR3 DNA follows: TGTGCCAGCTCACCGAAACAGGGTCACGGCTACACCTTC. Full variable domain (missing parts from reference TRBV18 and TRBJ1-2): NAGVMQNPRHLVRRRGQEARLRCSPMKGHSHVYWYRQLPEEGLKFMVYLQKENIIDESGMPKERFSAEFPKEGPSILRIQQVVRGDSAAYFCASSPKQGHGYTFGSGTRLTVV.

This clonotype occurred many times. The chain couples TRBV7-9 to TRBJ1-2, with D possibly being TRBD1 (5 bases). Per the germline V gene, CDR1 is SEHNR and CDR2 is FQNEAQ (reference sequence). There are 14 residues in the CDR3. V lost 7 bases and J 3 bases, leaving 15 bases between the germline ends. The CDR3 bases are TGTGCCAGCACCCCCCGGGACGACGACTATGGCTACACCTTC. Translated, it gives CASTPRDDDYGYTF.

This clonotype turned up a few times. The genes are TRBV20-1 and TRBJ2-7, with TRBD2 matching over 15 bases. Germline CDR1 reads DFQATT; CDR2 reads SNEGSKA (reference sequence). The V gene end was trimmed by 6 bases and the J gene end by 5 bases; junction bases not matched to a gene: 20. The CDR3 has 19 residues. The CDR3 reads CSAPPELGTSGRLVHEQYF. CDR3 coding DNA: TGCAGTGCCCCTCCCGAGCTCGGGACTAGCGGGAGGTTGGTCCACGAGCAGTACTTC.

In its sample, this clonotype was seen many times. The chain recombines TRBV7-9 with TRBJ2-7; maybe TRBD1 (5 bases). V shed 4 bases and J shed 5 bases, with 18 bases lying between them. This CDR3 is built from 15 residues. Germline lookup yields CDR1 SEHNR and CDR2 FQNEAQ (reference sequence). The CDR3 sequence: CASSSTGTNKNEQYF. CDR3 nucleotides: TGTGCCAGCAGCTCAACAGGCACAAACAAGAACGAGCAGTACTTC. The complete variable domain, with remaining parts taken from reference TRBV7-9 and TRBJ2-7, reads DTGVSQNPRHKITKRGQNVTFRCDPISEHNRLYWYRQTLGQGPEFLTYFQNEAQLEKSRLLSDRFSAERPKGSFSTLEIQRTEQGDSAMYLCASSSTGTNKNEQYFGPGTRLTVT.

This clonotype was observed at least ten times. One end of the junction varies from germline; a read error may be responsible. This sequence joins TRBV5-1 and TRBJ1-1, with a possible D match to TRBD1 (5 bases). The CDR3 runs 12 residues. Germline CDR1 SGHRS, CDR2 YFSETQ. The CDR3 here is CASRRTDTEAFF. CDR3 sequence (DNA): TGCGCCAGCAGAAGGACGGACACCGAAGCTTTCTTT.

In this sample, this clonotype turned up once. The chain employs TRBV7-8 and TRBJ2-7; 9 nucleotides match TRBD1. The germline gives CDR1 SGHVS, CDR2 FQNEAQ. V shed 5 bases and J 6 bases; nucleotides not matched to a gene: 8. The CDR3 spans 14 residues. CDR3 protein: CASSPGQGEGEQYF. The DNA of the CDR3 is TGTGCCAGCAGCCCGGGACAGGGTGAAGGCGAGCAGTACTTC.

This sequence joins TRBV5-1 and TRBJ1-6; perhaps TRBD1 as D (5 bases). Germline loops: CDR1 SGHRS, CDR2 YFSETQ. V shed 4 bases and J shed 9 bases, with 11 bases lying between them. The CDR3 is 13 amino acids. CDR3 loop: CASSGGEGSPLHF. CDR3 in DNA: TGCGCCAGCAGCGGGGGAGAGGGTTCACCCCTCCACTTT.

This clonotype turned up a few times. The chain employs TRBV2 and TRBJ2-2; D might be TRBD1 or TRBD2, each matching 6 bases. V was shortened by 6 bases and J by 6 bases, with 14 bases between the two germline ends. This CDR3 comprises 14 residues. The germline V gene has CDR1 SNHLY and CDR2 FYNNEI. CDR3: CASRGGTFAGELFF. The CDR3 DNA sequence: TGTGCCAGCAGGGGGGGCACTTTCGCCGGGGAGCTGTTTTTT. Full variable domain (missing parts from reference TRBV2 and TRBJ2-2): EPEVTQTPSHQVTQMGQEVILRCVPISNHLYFYWYRQILGQKVEFLVSFYNNEISEKSEIFDDQFSVERPDGSNFTLKIRSTKLEDSAMYFCASRGGTFAGELFFGEGSRLTVL.

In its sample, this clonotype was seen many times. The chain employs TRBV5-1 and TRBJ1-1; no clear D gene. Trimming left V 1 base short and J 1 base short, with 8 bases between. CDR3 size: 14 residues. Per germline, CDR1 SGHRS and CDR2 YFSETQ. The DNA for the CDR3 is TGCGCCAGCAGCTTGTCGGTGGAGAACACTGAAGCTTTCTTT. It encodes CASSLSVENTEAFF.

As regards this clonotype: A read error may explain this, as a much larger clone is one base away. The V call is TRBV7-2, the J call TRBJ2-7; perhaps TRBD1 as D (6 bases). CDR3 size: 14 residues. The V gene's germline CDR1 is SGHTA and CDR2 FQGNSA. Trimming took 5 bases from V and 2 from J, leaving 13 bases between them. CDR3 coding DNA: TGTGCCAGCAGCGATGTCGGGACAACCTACGAGCAGTACTTC. Its translation is CASSDVGTTYEQYF.

This clonotype was detected only a few times. This sequence joins TRBV11-2 and TRBJ2-1, with 12 bases fitting TRBD1. Looked up from germline, CDR1 is SGHAT and CDR2 is FQNNGV. V trimming: 4 bases; J trimming: 9 bases; junction bases outside the gene matches: 7. This CDR3 is 15 amino acids long. The CDR3 DNA reads as TGTGCCAGCAGCTCGCCCGGGACAGGGGGCGTTGAGCAGTTCTTC. It yields the protein CASSSPGTGGVEQFF.

The rearrangement uses TRBV10-3 and TRBJ2-6, with D maybe TRBD2 (6 bases). Germline lookup yields CDR1 ENHRY and CDR2 SYGVKD. The CDR3 sequence is 16 residues long. V was clipped by 0 bases and J by 4 bases, with 10 bases between them. As DNA, the CDR3 is TGTGCCATCAGTGAGTCTGGGAGGACAGGGGCCAACGTCCTGACTTTC. Protein sequence: CAISESGRTGANVLTF.

This clonotype was observed at least ten times. The J gene is TRBJ1-1, the V gene TRBV20-1, with 8 bases aligning to TRBD1. Germline V gives CDR1 DFQATT, CDR2 SNEGSKA (reference sequence). V was pared by 1 base and J by 8 bases, with 9 bases of the junction left unmatched. This CDR3 is built from 14 residues. CDR3 coding DNA: TGCAGTGCTAGAGCGTTTCAGGGGGCAACAGAAGCTTTCTTT. This sequence encodes CSARAFQGATEAFF.

Comments on this clonotype: This may stem from a read error, because a much larger clone lies one nucleotide away. V gene TRBV10-3 combines with J gene TRBJ1-2; D gene unclear. Deletions cut 5 bases from V and 8 bases from J, with 12 bases between. The CDR3 spans 12 residues. Germline V lookup: CDR1 ENHRY, CDR2 SYGVKD. The CDR3 nucleotides read TGTGCCATCAGTTACCCCACTATCGGCTACACCTTC. Protein: CAISYPTIGYTF.

The chain is built from TRBV20-1 and TRBJ1-6; TRBD1 aligns across 7 bases. Germline assignment: CDR1 DFQATT and CDR2 SNEGSKA (reference sequence). This CDR3 region has 15 residues. Trimming took 3 bases from V and 9 from J; bases not matched to a gene: 11. Written as DNA, the CDR3 is TGCAGTGCTAGTTCTACAGGGGTGGGAAGTTCACCCCTCCACTTT. Translated: CSASSTGVGSSPLHF.

The genes are TRBV12-3 or TRBV12-4 and TRBJ1-1, with 7 bases lining up with TRBD1. The CDR3 is 18 amino acids. The ends lost 5 bases at V and 4 bases at J; junction bases unmatched: 19. The CDR3 protein is CASSRRQRQGGWGTEAFF. CDR3 sequence (DNA): TGTGCCAGCAGTCGACGACAACGACAGGGAGGATGGGGCACTGAAGCTTTCTTT.

V usage is TRBV29-1 and J usage is TRBJ2-5; a weak D match, TRBD2 (5 bases). Germline loops: CDR1 SQVTM, CDR2 ANQGSEA. V lost 6 bases and J 5 bases, leaving 16 bases between the germline ends. This CDR3 contains 13 residues. The DNA of the CDR3 is TGCAGCGTATTTACTAGGGAGTCGGAGACCCAGTACTTC. Its translation: CSVFTRESETQYF.

This clonotype has at least ten counts. The genes are TRBV5-6 and TRBJ1-6; TRBD1 agrees at 7 bases. The CDR3 runs to 13 residues. V was pared by 2 bases and J by 11 bases, with 4 bases of the junction left unmatched. From germline, CDR1 is SGHDT and CDR2 YYEEEE. CDR3 sequence: CASSLGTATPLHF. The CDR3 DNA follows: TGTGCCAGCAGCTTAGGGACAGCGACACCCCTCCACTTT.